Following are 25 T cell receptor beta chains from one sample sequenced in a study of OX40 agonist ivuxolimab in advanced cancers. Repertoires were generated with immunoSEQ multiplex PCR, while TCRdb's copy carries only in-frame clones and drops some. The data hold 35,000 to 55,000 clones, with roughly 85% observed a single time. Sequencing was performed on CD4+ or CD8+ T cells sorted from blood, taken in a trial of the OX40 agonist ivuxolimab. The source of these receptors is an adult with an advanced solid tumor such as melanoma, head and neck, liver or kidney cancer.

The chain combines TRBV18 with TRBJ1-2; the D gene is possibly TRBD1 (6 bases). This CDR3 has 12 residues. From germline, CDR1 is KGHSH and CDR2 LQKENI. V shed 5 bases and J shed 4 bases, with 8 bases lying between them. For the CDR3, the DNA is TGTGCCAGCTCAGACAGGTTCTATGGCTACACCTTC. Translating it yields CASSDRFYGYTF.

This chain connects TRBV2 to TRBJ1-2; maybe TRBD1 (5 bases). Germline CDR1 is SNHLY and CDR2 is FYNNEI. This CDR3 spans 15 amino acids. V dropped 4 bases and J dropped 7 bases, with 19 bases sitting between them. The CDR3 spells CASSGGQGVPSGYTF. DNA for the CDR3: TGTGCCAGCAGTGGTGGGCAGGGTGTGCCTAGTGGCTACACCTTC. Full variable domain (missing parts from reference TRBV2 and TRBJ1-2): EPEVTQTPSHQVTQMGQEVILRCVPISNHLYFYWYRQILGQKVEFLVSFYNNEISEKSEIFDDQFSVERPDGSNFTLKIRSTKLEDSAMYFCASSGGQGVPSGYTFGSGTRLTVV.

CDR3 in amino acids: CASSAPSTDTQYF. CDR3 in DNA: TGTGCCAGCTCGGCGCCGAGCACAGATACGCAGTATTTT. The chain combines TRBV18 with TRBJ2-3, with D unresolved. Deletions cut 6 bases from V and 0 bases from J, with 7 bases between. The CDR3 has 13 residues. CDR1 is KGHSH, CDR2 LQKENI, per germline.

The chain carries TRBV11-2 and TRBJ1-1; D not resolved. With 1 base removed from V and 1 base from J, the gap between germline ends came to 4 bases. CDR1 and CDR2 (germline): SGHAT, FQNNGV. The CDR3 is made up of 13 amino acids. CDR3 DNA sequence: TGTGCCAGCAGCTTAGTGAGGAACACTGAAGCTTTCTTT. Protein sequence: CASSLVRNTEAFF.

Written as DNA, the CDR3 is TGTGCCAGCAGTGAAGTAGGGGCTCGGTACAATGAGCAGTTCTTC. Protein sequence: CASSEVGARYNEQFF. The rearrangement joins TRBV6-1 to TRBJ2-1; perhaps TRBD1 as D (5 bases). Trimming took off 1 base at V and 4 bases at J, with 11 bases between the two ends. The CDR3 has 15 amino acids. Germline V lookup: CDR1 MNHNS, CDR2 SASEGT.

This clone was recorded a few times. This chain connects TRBV5-8 to TRBJ2-7; possibly TRBD1 for D (5 bases). CDR3 size: 14 residues. V dropped 2 bases and J dropped 4 bases, with 13 bases sitting between them. Germline loops: CDR1 SGHTS, CDR2 YDEGEE. CDR3 sequence: CASSLGVSGYEQYF. CDR3 coding DNA: TGTGCCAGCAGCTTAGGGGTATCAGGTTACGAGCAGTACTTC.

V gene TRBV19 combines with J gene TRBJ2-2; a possible D gene is TRBD2 (6 bases). The V end was cut by 1 base, the J end by 6 bases, with 12 bases between. This CDR3 contains 15 residues. Germline CDR1 is LNHDA and CDR2 is SQIVND (reference sequence). CDR3 in amino acids: CASSIASVLAGELFF. The CDR3 DNA reads as TGTGCCAGTAGTATAGCTAGCGTGTTGGCCGGGGAGCTGTTTTTT.

The chain is built from TRBV9 and TRBJ1-1; maybe TRBD1 (5 bases). V was trimmed by 0 bases and J by 1 base, leaving 10 bases between them. The length of the CDR3 is 15 residues. Germline V gene sequence: CDR1 SGDLS, CDR2 YYNGEE. CDR3 region: CASSVAGGKNTEAFF. The CDR3 region has the DNA TGTGCCAGCAGCGTAGCTGGGGGGAAGAACACTGAAGCTTTCTTT.

The chain joins TRBV5-1 to TRBJ2-1; 13 bases fit TRBD2. The CDR3 loop spans 16 amino acids. Germline V gene lookup returns CDR1 SGHRS and CDR2 YFSETQ. The V gene end was trimmed by 4 bases and the J gene end by 4 bases; junction bases not matched to a gene: 5. The CDR3 region is CASSQLLAGGYNEQFF. CDR3 DNA: TGCGCCAGCAGCCAGCTACTAGCGGGGGGGTACAATGAGCAGTTCTTC. Full variable domain (remainder filled in from reference TRBV5-1 and TRBJ2-1): KAGVTQTPRYLIKTRGQQVTLSCSPISGHRSVSWYQQTPGQGLQFLFEYFSETQRNKGNFPGRFSGRQFSNSRSEMNVSTLELGDSALYLCASSQLLAGGYNEQFFGPGTRLTVL.

The rearrangement uses TRBV28 and TRBJ1-2, with a weak D call TRBD1 (6 bases). This CDR3 has 15 residues. The V end was cut by 3 bases, the J end by 4 bases, with 15 bases between. CDR1 MDHEN and CDR2 SYDVKM come from the germline V gene. CDR3 nucleotide sequence: TGTGCCAGCAGTTTGTCCGGGACATGGGGCTATGGCTACACCTTC. Translated: CASSLSGTWGYGYTF.

The chain couples TRBV4-1 to TRBJ2-2; tentatively, D is TRBD1 (5 bases). The CDR3 consists of 16 residues. Between the trimmed V and J ends, which lost 0 bases and 6 bases, there was a span of 14 bases. From germline, CDR1 is MGHRA and CDR2 YSYEKL. DNA of the CDR3: TGCGCCAGCAGCCAAGAAGGTCGAACAGGTGCCGGGGAGCTGTTTTTT. Protein product: CASSQEGRTGAGELFF.

This clone was seen only once. The rearrangement uses TRBV10-2 and TRBJ2-3; 9 bases align to TRBD1. This CDR3 is built from 14 residues. With V trimmed by 8 bases and J by 6 bases, 9 bases remained unmatched. The germline V gene encodes CDR1 WSHSY and CDR2 SAAADI. The CDR3 loop reads CASWGTGSLDTQYF. CDR3 coding DNA: TGCGCCAGCTGGGGGACAGGGTCTTTGGATACGCAGTATTTT.

There are a few counts of this clone. J is TRBJ2-2 and V is TRBV7-2, with TRBD2 matching 9 bases. Germline V gene lookup returns CDR1 SGHTA and CDR2 FQGNSA. V lost 5 bases, J lost 5 bases, and 9 bases stayed unmatched. CDR3 size: 16 residues. The CDR3 loop is CASSRAAGGHTGELFF. The DNA for the CDR3 is TGTGCCAGCAGCCGCGCGGCGGGAGGGCATACCGGGGAGCTGTTTTTT. Full variable domain (remainder filled in from reference TRBV7-2 and TRBJ2-2): GAGVSQSPSNKVTEKGKDVELRCDPISGHTALYWYRQSLGQGLEFLIYFQGNSAPDKSGLPSDRFSAERTGGSVSTLTIQRTQQEDSAVYLCASSRAAGGHTGELFFGEGSRLTVL.

The V and J genes are TRBV19 and TRBJ2-7; TRBD1 matches 7 bases. Per the germline V gene, CDR1 is LNHDA and CDR2 is SQIVND (reference sequence). The CDR3 runs 14 residues. Trimming at V came to 3 bases and at J to 3 bases, leaving 5 bases not matched to a gene. CDR3 sequence reads: CASSIQRDSYEQYF. DNA for the CDR3: TGTGCCAGTAGTATTCAACGGGACAGCTACGAGCAGTACTTC.

The chain joins TRBV7-8 to TRBJ1-5; D perhaps matches TRBD1 (5 bases). The CDR3 has 18 residues. V lost 1 base to trimming and J lost 5 bases, with 21 bases between them. The germline CDR1 and CDR2 sequences are SGHVS and FQNEAQ. This CDR3 reads CASSLGGRTLQRDQPQHF. DNA for the CDR3: TGTGCCAGCAGCTTAGGGGGACGGACTCTACAAAGGGATCAGCCCCAGCATTTT.

The gene calls are TRBV30 and TRBJ2-5, with D tentatively TRBD2 (6 bases). Trimming took 3 bases from V and 4 from J, leaving 9 bases between them. The germline gives CDR1 GTSNPN, CDR2 SVGIG (reference sequence). The CDR3 extends over 12 amino acids. The DNA of the CDR3 is TGTGCCTGGAGATCGGAGGGAGAGACCCAGTACTTC. Translating it yields CAWRSEGETQYF.

This clone was seen just once. CDR3 DNA sequence: TGTGCCAGCAGCTTCCTACGGGACGGATTCGAGCAGTACTTC. Translating gives CASSFLRDGFEQYF. The V call is TRBV7-2, the J call TRBJ2-7, with D perhaps assigned TRBD1 or TRBD2 (5 bases each). This CDR3 spans 14 amino acids. Germline assignment: CDR1 SGHTA and CDR2 FQGNSA. Trimming removed 3 bases from V and 6 bases from J, with 15 bases in between.

This sequence joins TRBV13 and TRBJ1-2; D is ambiguous. V was trimmed by 3 bases and J by 8 bases, leaving 13 bases between them. Germline lookup yields CDR1 PRHDT and CDR2 FYEKMQ (reference sequence). This CDR3 comprises 13 residues. For the CDR3, the DNA is TGTGCCAGCAGCTTCGCGGCCCTGGAGGGCTACACCTTC. Its protein is CASSFAALEGYTF.

The chain couples TRBV28 to TRBJ1-6, with a tentative D call TRBD1 (5 bases). CDR3 length equals 15 residues. Trimming took off 3 bases at V and 5 bases at J, with 11 bases between the two ends. Germline V CDR1 and CDR2: MDHEN, SYDVKM. This CDR3 reads CASSFGTAHNSPLHF. The CDR3 nucleotides are TGTGCCAGCAGTTTCGGGACGGCACATAATTCACCCCTCCACTTT.

V is TRBV2 and J is TRBJ2-5; D unresolved. The CDR3 extends over 12 amino acids. V gave up 4 bases and J gave up 7 bases, with 10 bases separating them. Germline CDR1 is SNHLY and CDR2 is FYNNEI. Here the CDR3 reads CASSGWSGTQYF. CDR3 DNA sequence: TGTGCCAGCAGTGGGTGGTCTGGGACCCAGTACTTC. Full variable domain (outside the CDR3, taken from reference TRBV2 and TRBJ2-5): EPEVTQTPSHQVTQMGQEVILRCVPISNHLYFYWYRQILGQKVEFLVSFYNNEISEKSEIFDDQFSVERPDGSNFTLKIRSTKLEDSAMYFCASSGWSGTQYFGPGTRLLVL.

This clone appeared once. The chain employs TRBV19 and TRBJ2-7; TRBD2 is a possible D gene (5 bases). The V gene's germline CDR1 is LNHDA and CDR2 SQIVND (reference sequence). The CDR3 has 14 amino acids. The V and J ends lost 6 bases and 0 bases respectively, with 12 bases between them. Written as DNA, the CDR3 is TGTGCCAGTAGACCCGGAGGAAGCTCCTACGAGCAGTACTTC. It yields the protein CASRPGGSSYEQYF.

The rearrangement uses TRBV30 and TRBJ1-4; 8 bases align to TRBD1. This CDR3 has 18 residues. After removal of 3 bases from V and 8 bases from J, the junction contained 20 bases not matched to a gene. Germline CDR1 GTSNPN, CDR2 SVGIG (reference sequence). The CDR3 loop is CAWRDGQGLGPVAEKLFF. The CDR3 DNA reads as TGTGCCTGGAGGGACGGACAGGGACTCGGACCGGTCGCCGAAAAACTGTTTTTT.

The gene calls are TRBV6-5 and TRBJ2-1; D gene ambiguous. Per germline, CDR1 MNHEY and CDR2 SVGAGI. With 5 bases removed from V and 0 bases from J, the gap between germline ends came to 11 bases. CDR3 length equals 15 residues. The DNA for the CDR3 is TGTGCCAGCAGTCCCCCCCGCGGCTCCTACAATGAGCAGTTCTTC. Its translation is CASSPPRGSYNEQFF.

This sequence joins TRBV6-5 and TRBJ2-5; D tentatively fits TRBD1 or TRBD2 (5 bases each). Germline CDR1 reads MNHEY; CDR2 reads SVGAGI. V dropped 3 bases and J dropped 3 bases, with 14 bases sitting between them. The CDR3 runs to 15 residues. The CDR3 DNA follows: TGTGCCAGCAGTTATCGCTACGGGACGGAAGAGACCCAGTACTTC. Translated, it gives CASSYRYGTEETQYF.

The CDR3 here is CASSRRDRVNEQYF. CDR3 bases: TGTGCCAGCAGCAGACGGGACAGGGTCAACGAGCAGTACTTC. J is TRBJ2-7 and V is TRBV5-5; 9 bases align to TRBD1. Germline-derived CDR1 and CDR2 are SGHKS and YYEKEE (reference sequence). Trimming took 4 bases from V and 5 from J; bases not matched to a gene: 7. This CDR3 has 14 residues.